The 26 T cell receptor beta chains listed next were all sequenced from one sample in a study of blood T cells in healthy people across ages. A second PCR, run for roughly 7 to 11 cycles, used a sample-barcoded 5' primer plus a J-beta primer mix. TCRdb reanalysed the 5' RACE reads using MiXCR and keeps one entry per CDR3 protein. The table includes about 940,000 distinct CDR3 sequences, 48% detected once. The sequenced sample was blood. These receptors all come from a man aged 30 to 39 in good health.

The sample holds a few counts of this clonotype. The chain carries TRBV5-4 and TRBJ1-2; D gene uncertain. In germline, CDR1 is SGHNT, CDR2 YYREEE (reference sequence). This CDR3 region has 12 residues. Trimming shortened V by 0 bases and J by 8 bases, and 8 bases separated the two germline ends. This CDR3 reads CASSLDEGGYTF. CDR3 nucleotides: TGTGCCAGCAGCTTGGATGAGGGCGGCTACACCTTC.

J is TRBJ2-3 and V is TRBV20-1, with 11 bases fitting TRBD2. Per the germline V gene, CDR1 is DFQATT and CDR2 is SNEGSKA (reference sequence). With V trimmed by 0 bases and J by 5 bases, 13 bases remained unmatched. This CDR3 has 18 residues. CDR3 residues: CSARDSTSGVLRGDTQYF. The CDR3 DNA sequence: TGCAGTGCTAGAGACTCGACTAGCGGGGTTCTCAGAGGAGATACGCAGTATTTT.

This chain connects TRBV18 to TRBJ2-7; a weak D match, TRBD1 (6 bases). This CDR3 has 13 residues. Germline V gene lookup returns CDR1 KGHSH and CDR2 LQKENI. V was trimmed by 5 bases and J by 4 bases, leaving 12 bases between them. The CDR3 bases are TGTGCCAGCTCAGGCGGACAGTATTACGAGCAGTACTTC. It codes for CASSGGQYYEQYF.

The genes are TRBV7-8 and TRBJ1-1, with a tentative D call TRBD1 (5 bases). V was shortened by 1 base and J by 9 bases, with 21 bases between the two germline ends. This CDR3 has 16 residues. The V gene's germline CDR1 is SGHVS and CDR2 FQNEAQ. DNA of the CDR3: TGTGCCAGCAGCTTAGGGTCCGGCGGGGCGTCGTCACAAGCTTTCTTT. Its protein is CASSLGSGGASSQAFF.

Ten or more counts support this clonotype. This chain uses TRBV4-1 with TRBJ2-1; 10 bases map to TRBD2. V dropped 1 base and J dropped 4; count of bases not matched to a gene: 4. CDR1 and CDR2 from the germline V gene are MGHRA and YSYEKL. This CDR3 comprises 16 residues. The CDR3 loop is CASSQVLAGRYNEQFF. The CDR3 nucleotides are TGCGCCAGCAGCCAAGTACTAGCGGGACGTTACAATGAGCAGTTCTTC.

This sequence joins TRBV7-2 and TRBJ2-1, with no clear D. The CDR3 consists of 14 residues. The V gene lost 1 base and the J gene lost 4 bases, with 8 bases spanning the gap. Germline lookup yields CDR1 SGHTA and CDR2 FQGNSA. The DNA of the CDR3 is TGTGCCAGCAGCTTAGACTGCTTTTACAATGAGCAGTTCTTC. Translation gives CASSLDCFYNEQFF.

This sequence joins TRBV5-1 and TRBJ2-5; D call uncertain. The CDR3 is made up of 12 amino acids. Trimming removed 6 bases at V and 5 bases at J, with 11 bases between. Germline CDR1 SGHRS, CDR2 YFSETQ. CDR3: CASTELDETQYF. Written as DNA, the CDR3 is TGCGCCAGCACCGAATTAGATGAGACCCAGTACTTC. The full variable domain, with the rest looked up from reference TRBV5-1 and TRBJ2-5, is KAGVTQTPRYLIKTRGQQVTLSCSPISGHRSVSWYQQTPGQGLQFLFEYFSETQRNKGNFPGRFSGRQFSNSRSEMNVSTLELGDSALYLCASTELDETQYFGPGTRLLVL.

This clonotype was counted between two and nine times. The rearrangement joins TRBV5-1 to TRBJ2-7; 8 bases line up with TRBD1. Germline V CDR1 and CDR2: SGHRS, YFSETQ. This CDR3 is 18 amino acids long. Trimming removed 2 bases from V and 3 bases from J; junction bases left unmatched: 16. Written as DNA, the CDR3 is TGCGCCAGCAGCTTAGCCGCTTTGGACAGGGTAAAGGTCTACGAGCAGTACTTC. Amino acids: CASSLAALDRVKVYEQYF.

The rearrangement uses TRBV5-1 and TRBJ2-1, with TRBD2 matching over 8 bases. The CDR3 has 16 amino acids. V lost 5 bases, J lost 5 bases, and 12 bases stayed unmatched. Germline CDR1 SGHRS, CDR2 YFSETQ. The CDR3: CASRMTGTSNNNEQFF. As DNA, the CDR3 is TGCGCCAGCAGAATGACCGGGACTAGTAATAACAATGAGCAGTTCTTC.

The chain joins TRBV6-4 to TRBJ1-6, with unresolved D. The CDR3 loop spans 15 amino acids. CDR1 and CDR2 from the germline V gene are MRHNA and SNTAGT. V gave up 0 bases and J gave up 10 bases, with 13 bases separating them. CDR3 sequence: CASSDSSTGNSPLHF. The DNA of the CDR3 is TGTGCCAGCAGTGACTCGAGCACTGGCAACTCACCCCTCCACTTT.

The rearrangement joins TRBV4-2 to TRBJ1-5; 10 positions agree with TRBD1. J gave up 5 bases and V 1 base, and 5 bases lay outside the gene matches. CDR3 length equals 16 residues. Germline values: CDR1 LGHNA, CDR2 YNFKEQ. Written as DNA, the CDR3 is TGTGCCAGCAGCCAAGCGGGGACAGGGGAGTATCAGCCCCAGCATTTT. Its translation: CASSQAGTGEYQPQHF.

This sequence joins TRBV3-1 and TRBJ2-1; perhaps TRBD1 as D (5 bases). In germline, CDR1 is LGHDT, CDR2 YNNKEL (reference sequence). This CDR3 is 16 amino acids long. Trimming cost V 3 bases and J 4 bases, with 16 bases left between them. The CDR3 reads CASSQSWGPGYNEQFF. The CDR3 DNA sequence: TGTGCCAGCAGCCAGTCGTGGGGCCCAGGGTACAATGAGCAGTTCTTC.

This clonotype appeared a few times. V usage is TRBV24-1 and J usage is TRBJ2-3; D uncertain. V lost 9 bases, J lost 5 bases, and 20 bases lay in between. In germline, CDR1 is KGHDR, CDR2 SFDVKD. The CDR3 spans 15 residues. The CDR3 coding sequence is TGTGCCACCTCAGACCGACCCCAGGAAGGAGATACGCAGTATTTT. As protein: CATSDRPQEGDTQYF.

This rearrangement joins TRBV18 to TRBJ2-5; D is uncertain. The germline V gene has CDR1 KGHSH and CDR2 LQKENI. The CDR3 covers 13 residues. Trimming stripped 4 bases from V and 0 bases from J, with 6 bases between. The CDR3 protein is CASSRSHQETQYF. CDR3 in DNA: TGTGCCAGCTCACGCTCACACCAAGAGACCCAGTACTTC. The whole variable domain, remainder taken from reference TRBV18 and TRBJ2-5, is NAGVMQNPRHLVRRRGQEARLRCSPMKGHSHVYWYRQLPEEGLKFMVYLQKENIIDESGMPKERFSAEFPKEGPSILRIQQVVRGDSAAYFCASSRSHQETQYFGPGTRLLVL.

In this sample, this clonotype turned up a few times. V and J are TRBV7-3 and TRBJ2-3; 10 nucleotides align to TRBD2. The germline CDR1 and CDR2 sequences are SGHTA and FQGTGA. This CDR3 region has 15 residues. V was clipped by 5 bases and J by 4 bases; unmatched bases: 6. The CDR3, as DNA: TGTGCCAGCAGCCCTAGTCTAGCGGGGGCAGATACGCAGTATTTT. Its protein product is CASSPSLAGADTQYF.

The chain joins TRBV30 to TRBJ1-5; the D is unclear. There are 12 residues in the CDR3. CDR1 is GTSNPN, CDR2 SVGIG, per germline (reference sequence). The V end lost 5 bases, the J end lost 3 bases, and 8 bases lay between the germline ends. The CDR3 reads CAWGGDNQPQHF. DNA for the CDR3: TGTGCCTGGGGCGGGGACAATCAGCCCCAGCATTTT.

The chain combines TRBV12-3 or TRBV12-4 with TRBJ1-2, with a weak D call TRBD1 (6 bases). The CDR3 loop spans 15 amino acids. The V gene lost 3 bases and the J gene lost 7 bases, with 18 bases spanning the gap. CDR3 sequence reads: CASSFNGAGESGYTF. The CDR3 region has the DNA TGTGCCAGCAGTTTTAACGGGGCAGGGGAATCTGGCTACACCTTC.

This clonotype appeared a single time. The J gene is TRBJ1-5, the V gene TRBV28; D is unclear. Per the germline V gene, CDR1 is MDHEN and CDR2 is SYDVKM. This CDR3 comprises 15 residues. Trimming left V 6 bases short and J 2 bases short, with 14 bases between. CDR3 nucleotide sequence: TGTGCCAGCAGGGCGACATGGTTCGGCAATCAGCCCCAGCATTTT. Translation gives CASRATWFGNQPQHF.

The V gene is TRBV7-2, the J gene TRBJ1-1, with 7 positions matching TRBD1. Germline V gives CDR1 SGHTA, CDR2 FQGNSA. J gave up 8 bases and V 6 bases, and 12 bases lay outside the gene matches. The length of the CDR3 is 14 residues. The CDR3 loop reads CASREDLQGKEAFF. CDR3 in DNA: TGTGCCAGCAGAGAAGACTTACAGGGGAAAGAAGCTTTCTTT.

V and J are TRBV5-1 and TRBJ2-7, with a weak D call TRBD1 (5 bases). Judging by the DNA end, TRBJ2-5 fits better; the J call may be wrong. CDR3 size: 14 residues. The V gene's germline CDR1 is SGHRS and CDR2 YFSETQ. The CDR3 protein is CASSFGRDRETQYF. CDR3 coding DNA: TGCGCCAGCAGCTTTGGCAGGGATAGGGAGACCCAGTACTTC.

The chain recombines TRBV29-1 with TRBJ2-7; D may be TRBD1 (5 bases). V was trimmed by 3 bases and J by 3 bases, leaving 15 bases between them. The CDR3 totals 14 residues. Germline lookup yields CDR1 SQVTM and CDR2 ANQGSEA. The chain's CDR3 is CSVEGQRGDYEQYF. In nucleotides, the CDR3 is TGCAGCGTTGAGGGGCAGCGAGGAGACTACGAGCAGTACTTC.

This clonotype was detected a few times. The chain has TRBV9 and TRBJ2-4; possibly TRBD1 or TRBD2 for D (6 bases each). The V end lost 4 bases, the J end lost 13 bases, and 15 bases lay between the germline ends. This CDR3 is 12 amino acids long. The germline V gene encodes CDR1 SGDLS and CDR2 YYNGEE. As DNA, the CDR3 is TGTGCCAGCAGCCCCTCGGGGGCGGAGCAGTACTTC. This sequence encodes CASSPSGAEQYF.

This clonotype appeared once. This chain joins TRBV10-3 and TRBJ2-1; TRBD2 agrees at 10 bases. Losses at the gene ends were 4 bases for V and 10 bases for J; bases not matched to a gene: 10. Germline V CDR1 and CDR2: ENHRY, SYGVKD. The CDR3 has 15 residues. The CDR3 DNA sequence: TGTGCCATCAGTGGTTCCCGGACTAGCGGTATGGAGCAGTTCTTC. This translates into CAISGSRTSGMEQFF.

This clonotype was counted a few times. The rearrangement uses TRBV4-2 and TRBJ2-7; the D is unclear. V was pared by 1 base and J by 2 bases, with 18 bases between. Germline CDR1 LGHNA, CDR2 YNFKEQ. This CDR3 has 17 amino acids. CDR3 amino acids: CASSQASGGRLTYEQYF. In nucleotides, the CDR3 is TGTGCCAGCAGCCAAGCTTCCGGTGGACGGTTAACCTACGAGCAGTACTTC.

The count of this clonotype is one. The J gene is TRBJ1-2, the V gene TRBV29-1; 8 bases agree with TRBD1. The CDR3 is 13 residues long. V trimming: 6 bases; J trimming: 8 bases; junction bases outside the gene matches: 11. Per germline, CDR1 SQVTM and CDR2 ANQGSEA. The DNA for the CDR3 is TGCAGCGTGGGACTAGGACAGGGCGTAGGCTACACCTTC. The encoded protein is CSVGLGQGVGYTF.

The CDR3 nucleotides read TGTGCCAGCAGTTTCTCTCCGGGCCCCTACGAGCAGTACTTC. Translating gives CASSFSPGPYEQYF. The chain combines TRBV27 with TRBJ2-7; D uncertain. Between the trimmed V and J ends, which lost 3 bases and 2 bases, there was a span of 11 bases. CDR3 length equals 14 residues. CDR1 and CDR2 from the germline V gene are MNHEY and SMNVEV (reference sequence).